A selection of T cell receptor beta chains follows, all from one sample in a study of OX40 agonist ivuxolimab in advanced cancers. Sequencing used immunoSEQ multiplex PCR; TCRdb keeps in-frame clones, though not all of them. Of 60,000 to 85,000 clones listed, 77% are singletons. The input for sequencing was CD4+ or CD8+ T cells sorted from blood, taken in a trial of the OX40 agonist ivuxolimab. Receptor source: an adult with an advanced solid tumor such as melanoma, head and neck, liver or kidney cancer. The CDR3 runs from the conserved cysteine through the conserved F or W. The D gene is left open where the match is weak. Clone size, where shown, is once, few, many, or a class for clones that have expanded.

>.|TRBJ1-1|TRBV16|.
CASSNTQGNTEAFF
TGTGCCAGCAGCAACACACAGGGGAACACTGAAGCTTTCTTT
>TRBD2|TRBJ2-1|TRBV5-6|.
CASSLQTSGYNEQFF
TGTGCCAGCAGCCTTCAGACTAGCGGGTACAATGAGCAGTTCTTC
>.|TRBJ1-3|TRBV7-6|.
CASSFTDGRNTIYF
TGTGCCAGCAGCTTTACGGACGGCCGAAACACCATATATTTT
>TRBD1|TRBJ1-2|TRBV28|.
CASSSPGTGYGYTF
TGTGCCAGCAGTTCACCAGGGACAGGGTATGGCTACACCTTC
>.|TRBJ1-2|TRBV6-4|.
CASSDPNSGYGYTF
TGTGCCAGCAGTGACCCGAACTCGGGCTATGGCTACACCTTC
>.|TRBJ1-4|TRBV7-8|.
CASSARPGADEKLFF
TGTGCCAGCTCCGCCCGGCCCGGGGCGGACGAAAAACTGTTTTTT
>TRBD1|TRBJ2-2|TRBV27|.
CASSASQWTGENTGELFF
TGTGCCAGCAGTGCTTCCCAGTGGACAGGGGAGAACACCGGGGAGCTGTTTTTT
>TRBD2|TRBJ2-1|TRBV7-8|.
CASTQRLATYNEQFF
TGTGCCAGCACCCAAAGACTAGCGACCTACAATGAGCAGTTCTTC
>TRBD1|TRBJ1-1|TRBV5-1|.
CASTKGQGMNTEAFF
TGCGCCAGCACTAAGGGACAGGGGATGAACACTGAAGCTTTCTTT
>.|TRBJ2-7|TRBV19|.
CASSRGQFSYEQYF
TGTGCCAGTAGCCGTGGACAGTTCTCCTACGAGCAGTACTTC
>TRBD1|TRBJ1-2|TRBV7-9|.
CASSPGQNYGYTF
TGTGCCAGCAGCCCGGGACAGAACTATGGCTACACCTTC
>.|TRBJ1-1|TRBV2|.
CASSEGVTEAFF
TGTGCCAGCAGTGAAGGGGTCACTGAAGCTTTCTTT
>TRBD1|TRBJ1-2|TRBV5-4|.
CASSLVGQGTGYTF
TGTGCCAGCAGCTTGGTGGGACAGGGGACCGGCTACACCTTC
>.|TRBJ2-7|TRBV7-3|few
CASSRSAGYPYEQYF
TGTGCCAGCAGCCGGAGCGCGGGATATCCCTACGAGCAGTACTTC
>.|TRBJ2-7|TRBV28|.
CASSLVRSGSYEQYF
TGTGCCAGCAGTTTAGTACGAAGTGGCTCCTACGAGCAGTACTTC
>TRBD2|TRBJ2-7|TRBV28|.
CASSPSGRRGEQYF
TGTGCCAGCAGTCCTAGCGGGAGGAGGGGAGAGCAGTACTTC
>TRBD1|TRBJ2-2|TRBV7-8|.
CASSLVGGANTGELFF
TGTGCCAGCAGCTTAGTAGGGGGCGCGAACACCGGGGAGCTGTTTTTT
>.|TRBJ1-6|TRBV6-5|few
CASSYGDGHSNSPLHF
TGTGCCAGCAGTTACGGTGACGGACATTCTAATTCACCCCTCCACTTT
>TRBD2|TRBJ2-2|TRBV5-1|.
CASKEREVGELFF
TGCGCCAGCAAGGAGCGGGAAGTCGGGGAGCTGTTTTTT
>.|TRBJ1-1|TRBV6-5|.
CASSYADSPEAFF
TGTGCCAGCAGTTACGCTGACAGTCCAGAAGCTTTCTTT
>.|TRBJ1-2|TRBV30|.
CAWSSGANGYTF
TGTGCCTGGAGTTCGGGGGCCAATGGCTACACCTTC
>TRBD2|TRBJ2-5|TRBV29-1|.
CSVSTSGGALRETQYF
TGCAGCGTCTCGACTAGCGGGGGGGCTTTGAGAGAGACCCAGTACTTC